One and the same sample provided the 26 T cell receptor beta chains below, sequenced in a study of T cells after yellow fever vaccination. Each CDR3 protein gets one entry after TCRdb re-called the 5' RACE reads with MiXCR. Counted here are 280,000 or so distinct CDR3 sequences, roughly 9% occurring once; the ten biggest clones make up 3% to 3.5%. The sequenced sample was CD4+ T cells sorted from PBMCs, obtained 5 days after the yellow fever booster vaccination. Source of these receptors: a man between 18 and 35 years old who received the YFV17D yellow fever vaccine.

This clonotype was seen only a few times. This sequence joins TRBV5-1 and TRBJ2-7; TRBD2 matches at 9 bases. The CDR3 spans 16 residues. The germline V gene has CDR1 SGHRS and CDR2 YFSETQ. V lost 2 bases, J lost 3 bases, and 9 bases stayed unmatched. The CDR3 sequence is CASSFGVAGEFYEQYF. For the CDR3, the DNA is TGCGCCAGCAGCTTCGGGGTAGCGGGGGAGTTCTACGAGCAGTACTTC.

The gene calls are TRBV4-1 and TRBJ1-5; 7 bases match TRBD1. Germline trimming cut 0 bases from V and 2 bases from J; bases unmatched to any gene: 7. Germline loops: CDR1 MGHRA, CDR2 YSYEKL. The CDR3 runs 17 residues. In DNA, the CDR3 is TGCGCCAGCAGCCAAGAGGGTCCAGGGGGGGGCAATCAGCCCCAGCATTTT. This encodes CASSQEGPGGGNQPQHF.

Many counts were recorded for this clonotype. The V gene is TRBV4-3, the J gene TRBJ2-5; 8 bases agree with TRBD1. CDR1 LGHNA and CDR2 YSLEER come from the germline V gene. The CDR3 sequence is 19 residues long. V shed 2 bases and J 1 base; nucleotides not matched to a gene: 15. The CDR3 sequence: CASSQLRQGPEVRQETQYF. The CDR3 DNA sequence: TGCGCCAGCAGCCAACTCAGACAGGGGCCGGAAGTTCGCCAAGAGACCCAGTACTTC.

The rearrangement uses TRBV15 and TRBJ2-7; D unclear. Germline CDR1 is LNHNV and CDR2 is YYDKDF (reference sequence). The CDR3 contains 12 residues. V gave up 2 bases and J gave up 7 bases, with 9 bases separating them. The CDR3 spells CATSRPPGEQYF. As DNA, the CDR3 is TGTGCCACCAGCAGACCTCCTGGGGAGCAGTACTTC.

This clonotype has a count of ten or more. The chain employs TRBV7-2 and TRBJ1-3; the D gene is possibly TRBD1 (6 bases). V was pared by 3 bases and J by 0 bases, with 12 bases between. The CDR3 spans 16 residues. Germline CDR1 and CDR2: SGHTA and FQGNSA. CDR3 region: CASSFGQSNSGNTIYF. DNA of the CDR3: TGTGCCAGCAGCTTCGGACAGAGCAACTCTGGAAACACCATATATTTT. The entire variable domain, with the rest obtained from reference TRBV7-2 and TRBJ1-3, is as follows: GAGVSQSPSNKVTEKGKDVELRCDPISGHTALYWYRQSLGQGLEFLIYFQGNSAPDKSGLPSDRFSAERTGGSVSTLTIQRTQQEDSAVYLCASSFGQSNSGNTIYFGEGSWLTVV.

The chain couples TRBV7-2 to TRBJ2-4, with a weak D call TRBD1 (8 bases). There are 16 residues in the CDR3. V gave up 3 bases and J gave up 7 bases, with 19 bases separating them. The germline V gene has CDR1 SGHTA and CDR2 FQGNSA. CDR3 sequence (DNA): TGTGCCAGCAGCTTGGGACCCGGACAGGGAGGGAACATTCAGTACTTC. Translating it yields CASSLGPGQGGNIQYF.

Here the CDR3 reads CASSPDRGVTNEKLFF. The CDR3, as DNA: TGTGCCAGCAGTCCGGACAGGGGTGTGACTAATGAAAAACTGTTTTTT. The V and J genes are TRBV12-3 or TRBV12-4 and TRBJ1-4, with 9 positions matching TRBD1. CDR3 size: 16 residues. Germline trimming cut 5 bases from V and 2 bases from J; bases unmatched to any gene: 6.

This clonotype showed up just a few times. CDR3 residues: CASSLITRPNTEAFF. CDR3 in DNA: TGCGCCAGCAGCCTCATCACCAGGCCGAACACTGAAGCTTTCTTT. The chain carries TRBV4-3 and TRBJ1-1, with D uncertain. Germline-derived CDR1 and CDR2 are LGHNA and YSLEER. With 4 bases removed from V and 1 base from J, the gap between germline ends came to 13 bases. There are 15 residues in the CDR3.

This clonotype occurred many times. The chain uses TRBV6-2 or TRBV6-3 and TRBJ2-7, with 9 positions matching TRBD2. The ends lost 6 bases at V and 1 base at J; junction bases unmatched: 4. The CDR3 is made up of 14 amino acids. Germline values: CDR1 MNHEY, CDR2 SVGEGT. The CDR3 sequence is CASRSGGSSYEQYF. The CDR3 coding sequence is TGTGCCAGCAGGAGCGGGGGGTCTTCCTACGAGCAGTACTTC.

This clonotype was seen a few times. The gene calls are TRBV20-1 and TRBJ2-1, with 7 nucleotides matching TRBD2. The CDR3 length is 14 residues. The germline V gene has CDR1 DFQATT and CDR2 SNEGSKA (reference sequence). J lost 5 bases, V lost 1 base, and 5 bases had no gene match. The CDR3 region is CSARVGGDDNEQFF. The CDR3 coding sequence is TGCAGTGCTAGAGTGGGGGGGGACGACAATGAGCAGTTCTTC.

This clonotype was detected ten times or more. V is TRBV7-9 and J is TRBJ2-7, with 11 bases that match TRBD2. V shed 1 base, J shed 3 bases, and the junction held 2 bases outside the gene matches. Germline V gives CDR1 SEHNR, CDR2 FQNEAQ (reference sequence). This CDR3 is built from 15 residues. The DNA of the CDR3 is TGTGCCAGCAGCTTAGTCGGGACTAGCGGCTACGAGCAGTACTTC. As protein: CASSLVGTSGYEQYF.

The gene calls are TRBV28 and TRBJ1-5; the D gene is possibly TRBD1 (6 bases). V was trimmed by 8 bases and J by 0 bases, leaving 11 bases between them. Germline V gives CDR1 MDHEN, CDR2 SYDVKM. This CDR3 has 14 amino acids. Here the CDR3 DNA reads TGTGCCAGCCGGGGGGCGAATAGCAATCAGCCCCAGCATTTT. This sequence encodes CASRGANSNQPQHF.

This clonotype was seen only a few times. The V and J genes are TRBV6-5 and TRBJ2-3; TRBD1 agrees at 8 bases. The CDR3 has 14 residues. The germline CDR1 and CDR2 sequences are MNHEY and SVGAGI. V lost 6 bases to trimming and J lost 2 bases; unmatched junction nucleotides: 4. CDR3 nucleotide sequence: TGTGCCAGCAGCCGACAGGGGCCCACAGATACGCAGTATTTT. Translation: CASSRQGPTDTQYF.

This clonotype was counted only a few times. V is TRBV5-1 and J is TRBJ2-5; TRBD1 might be the D (5 bases). Germline values: CDR1 SGHRS, CDR2 YFSETQ. The CDR3 spans 14 residues. V lost 0 bases and J 4 bases, leaving 10 bases between the germline ends. CDR3 DNA sequence: TGCGCCAGCAGCTTGGAGGCAGGGTCAGAGACCCAGTACTTC. Encoded protein: CASSLEAGSETQYF. The entire variable domain, with the rest obtained from reference TRBV5-1 and TRBJ2-5, is as follows: KAGVTQTPRYLIKTRGQQVTLSCSPISGHRSVSWYQQTPGQGLQFLFEYFSETQRNKGNFPGRFSGRQFSNSRSEMNVSTLELGDSALYLCASSLEAGSETQYFGPGTRLLVL.

This clonotype appeared a few times. This chain connects TRBV2 to TRBJ1-6, with 9 bases matching TRBD1. Losses at the gene ends were 7 bases for V and 15 bases for J; bases not matched to a gene: 7. Per the germline V gene, CDR1 is SNHLY and CDR2 is FYNNEI. This CDR3 region has 12 residues. CDR3 nucleotides: TGTGCCAGCACCGAGACAGGGGGGCACCTCCACTTT. Encoded protein: CASTETGGHLHF.

This clonotype was counted only a few times. CDR3 nucleotides: TGTGCCAGCAGTAAGAAGAAAGAGACCCAGTACTTC. The encoded protein is CASSKKKETQYF. The J gene is TRBJ2-5, the V gene TRBV6-2 or TRBV6-3; D is unclear. The germline V gene encodes CDR1 MNHEY and CDR2 SVGEGT. The CDR3 has 12 residues. With 5 bases removed from V and 3 bases from J, the gap between germline ends came to 7 bases.

This clonotype was detected a few times. The chain links TRBV27 to TRBJ1-6, with no clear D. The CDR3 has 13 residues. CDR1 and CDR2 from the germline V gene are MNHEY and SMNVEV (reference sequence). V was clipped by 4 bases and J by 8 bases, with 9 bases between them. This CDR3 reads CASSYRVDSPLHF. CDR3 bases: TGTGCCAGCAGTTATAGGGTTGATTCACCCCTCCACTTT.

This rearrangement joins TRBV6-5 to TRBJ2-3; D unclear. The germline V gene encodes CDR1 MNHEY and CDR2 SVGAGI. Trimming pared 0 bases from V and 1 base from J, leaving 8 bases between. The CDR3 length is 15 residues. The CDR3 DNA reads TGTGCCAGCAGTTACTCGGTCGTGGGCACAGATACGCAGTATTTT. Its translation: CASSYSVVGTDTQYF.

This clonotype came up a few times. The rearrangement joins TRBV12-3 or TRBV12-4 to TRBJ2-2, with TRBD2 identical over 7 bases. V shed 3 bases and J 1 base; nucleotides not matched to a gene: 8. This CDR3 has 17 residues. In DNA form, the CDR3 reads TGTGCCAGCAGTTTCTCAACTGGGGGGGGGAACACCGGGGAGCTGTTTTTT. Translated, it gives CASSFSTGGGNTGELFF.

This chain links TRBV23-1 with TRBJ2-5; 9 positions agree with TRBD2. TRBV23-1 qualifies as an ORF whose function is uncertain. This CDR3 region has 18 residues. V lost 2 bases to trimming and J lost 3 bases; unmatched junction nucleotides: 13. This CDR3 reads CASSQNSEGSSGEETQYF. Here the CDR3 DNA reads TGCGCCAGCAGTCAAAACTCGGAGGGGTCTAGCGGGGAAGAGACCCAGTACTTC.

V usage is TRBV7-9 and J usage is TRBJ1-6, with 7 bases fitting TRBD1. Germline CDR1 SEHNR, CDR2 FQNEAQ (reference sequence). Losses at the gene ends were 5 bases for V and 7 bases for J; bases not matched to a gene: 11. The CDR3 covers 16 residues. Here the CDR3 DNA reads TGTGCCAGCAGCCCGAAGAGACAGGGCTCCAATTCACCCCTCCACTTT. It yields the protein CASSPKRQGSNSPLHF.

The rearrangement uses TRBV20-1 and TRBJ1-5; 7 nucleotides agree with TRBD1. The CDR3 has 14 residues. The germline V gene has CDR1 DFQATT and CDR2 SNEGSKA (reference sequence). With 3 bases clipped from V and 4 bases from J, the junction kept 6 bases outside the gene matches. The CDR3 bases are TGCAGTGCTAGGTGGGACAGAGCTAATCAGCCCCAGCATTTT. Residues: CSARWDRANQPQHF.

The chain links TRBV4-1 to TRBJ2-2, with D possibly matching TRBD1 (6 bases). This CDR3 is 18 amino acids long. Trimming left V 1 base short and J 0 bases short, with 15 bases between. CDR1 is MGHRA, CDR2 YSYEKL, per germline. CDR3 protein: CASSQVQTGLTNTGELFF. The CDR3 DNA sequence: TGCGCCAGCAGCCAAGTACAAACAGGGCTGACGAACACCGGGGAGCTGTTTTTT.

V is TRBV4-2 and J is TRBJ2-5, with 11 bases lining up with TRBD2. Germline CDR1 reads LGHNA; CDR2 reads YNFKEQ. The trim removed 3 bases at V and 6 bases at J, leaving 12 bases unmatched. The CDR3 runs 17 residues. This chain's CDR3 is CASSQDRNSGGAKTQYF. In DNA, the CDR3 is TGTGCCAGCAGCCAGGACCGAAATAGCGGGGGGGCAAAGACCCAGTACTTC.

This clonotype has ten or more counts. V is TRBV5-1 and J is TRBJ2-2, with 8 positions matching TRBD1. CDR3 size: 15 residues. Germline V gene data show CDR1 as SGHRS and CDR2 as YFSETQ. The junction had 1 base not matched to a gene; V was cut back by 1 base and J by 2 bases. This chain's CDR3 is CASSLQGANTGELFF. In DNA, the CDR3 is TGCGCCAGCAGCTTGCAGGGGGCCAACACCGGGGAGCTGTTTTTT.

CDR3 amino acids: CSATADGQETQYF. CDR3 bases: TGCAGTGCCACGGCCGATGGACAAGAGACCCAGTACTTC. This sequence joins TRBV20-1 and TRBJ2-5; D call uncertain. This CDR3 contains 13 residues. Trimming took 6 bases from V and 2 from J, leaving 13 bases between them. From germline, CDR1 is DFQATT and CDR2 SNEGSKA (reference sequence).